This entry features one T cell receptor (beta chain) sequence. Its antigen is undetermined. The data were produced by immunoSEQ multiplex PCR, yet TCRdb's version contains in-frame clones alone and is incomplete. In the table there are some 1.5 million clones, around 97% of which are singletons. Germline V gene lookup returns CDR1 LNHNV and CDR2 YYDKDF (reference sequence). V was trimmed by 5 bases and J by 1 base, leaving 15 bases between them. The CDR3 extends over 16 amino acids. The record originates from a study of shared clonotypes between healthy human individuals. Study overall: The people who gave samples were a couple of women and a few men aged 18 to 49. The study, taken as a whole, reports: The study's rarefaction showed incomplete sorted-subset sequencing despite large depth.

Researchers partitioned CD4+ cells into CD45RA+ naive and CD45RA-negative memory subsets. The sample comprised naive CD4+ T cells sorted from blood. The subset is: CD45RA+ positively selected. V usage is TRBV15 and J usage is TRBJ1-5, with D tentatively TRBD1 (6 bases). The clonotype originates from a young man in good health. CDR3 in amino acids: CATSLDWDTSNQPQHF. The CDR3 nucleotides read TGTGCCACCAGCCTCGATTGGGACACGAGCAATCAGCCCCAGCATTTT.